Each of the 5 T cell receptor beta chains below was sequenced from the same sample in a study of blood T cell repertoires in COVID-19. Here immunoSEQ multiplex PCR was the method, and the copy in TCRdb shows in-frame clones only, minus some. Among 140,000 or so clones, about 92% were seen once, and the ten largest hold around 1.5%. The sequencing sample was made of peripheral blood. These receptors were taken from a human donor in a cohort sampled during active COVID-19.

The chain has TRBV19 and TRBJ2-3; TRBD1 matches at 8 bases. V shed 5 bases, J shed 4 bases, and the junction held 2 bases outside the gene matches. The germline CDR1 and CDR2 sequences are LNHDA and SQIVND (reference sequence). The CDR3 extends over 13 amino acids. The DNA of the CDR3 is TGTGCCAGTAGTGAACAGGGGGCAGATACGCAGTATTTT. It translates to CASSEQGADTQYF.

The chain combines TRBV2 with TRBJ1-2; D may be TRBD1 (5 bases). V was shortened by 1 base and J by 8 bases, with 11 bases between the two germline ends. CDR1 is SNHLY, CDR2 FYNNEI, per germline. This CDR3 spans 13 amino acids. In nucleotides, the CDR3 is TGTGCCAGCAGTGAAGTGGGGGGGATAGGCTACACCTTC. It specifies CASSEVGGIGYTF.

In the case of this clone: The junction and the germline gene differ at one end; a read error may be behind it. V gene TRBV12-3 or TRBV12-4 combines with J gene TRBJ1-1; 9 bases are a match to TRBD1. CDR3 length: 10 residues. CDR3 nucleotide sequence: TGTGCCAGCAGTTTAGGGGACAGGGCTTTT. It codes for CASSLGDRAF.

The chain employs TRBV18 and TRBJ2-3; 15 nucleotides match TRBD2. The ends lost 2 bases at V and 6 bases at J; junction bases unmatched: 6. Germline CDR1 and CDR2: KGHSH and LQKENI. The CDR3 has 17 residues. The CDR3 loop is CASSPMGLAGGTDTQYF. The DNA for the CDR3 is TGTGCCAGCTCACCAATGGGACTAGCGGGGGGTACGGATACGCAGTATTTT. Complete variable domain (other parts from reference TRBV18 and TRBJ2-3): NAGVMQNPRHLVRRRGQEARLRCSPMKGHSHVYWYRQLPEEGLKFMVYLQKENIIDESGMPKERFSAEFPKEGPSILRIQQVVRGDSAAYFCASSPMGLAGGTDTQYFGPGTRLTVL.

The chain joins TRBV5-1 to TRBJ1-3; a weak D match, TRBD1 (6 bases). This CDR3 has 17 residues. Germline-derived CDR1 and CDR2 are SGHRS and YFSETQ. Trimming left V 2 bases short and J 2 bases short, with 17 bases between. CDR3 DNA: TGCGCCAGCAGCTTTTTAATATCGGGACAACCTGGAAACACCATATATTTT. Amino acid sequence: CASSFLISGQPGNTIYF.